Following are 29 T cell receptor beta chains from one sample sequenced in a study of blood T cell repertoires in COVID-19. Sequencing used immunoSEQ multiplex PCR; TCRdb keeps in-frame clones, though not all of them. The sample has 150,000 to 200,000 clones, roughly 80% seen once. The sample was PBMCs or T cells enriched from blood (not recorded which). All receptors come from a middle-aged man who had recovered from COVID-19.

There are a few counts of this clone. Written as DNA, the CDR3 is TGCGCCAGCATATCGGGGGGCAAGGACGAGCAGTACTTC. It is translated as CASISGGKDEQYF. The V call is TRBV10-1, the J call TRBJ2-7, with TRBD2 as a possible D gene (7 bases). The CDR3 spans 13 residues. Germline CDR1 WNHNN, CDR2 SYGVQD (reference sequence). Trimming left V 7 bases short and J 5 bases short, with 15 bases between.

This clone has at least ten counts. The chain is built from TRBV29-1 and TRBJ2-7; the match to TRBD1 covers 9 bases. Unmatched junction bases numbered 10, after V lost 6 bases and J lost 4 bases. Germline V gives CDR1 SQVTM, CDR2 ANQGSEA. This CDR3 comprises 14 residues. CDR3 sequence reads: CSVLGQGPLYEQYF. The CDR3 DNA reads as TGCAGCGTCTTAGGACAGGGGCCATTATACGAGCAGTACTTC.

The chain links TRBV28 to TRBJ2-7, with 7 bases identical to TRBD1. CDR1 is MDHEN, CDR2 SYDVKM, per germline. V dropped 4 bases and J dropped 5; count of bases not matched to a gene: 8. The CDR3 loop spans 14 amino acids. CDR3 protein: CASSSPTGSDEQYF. CDR3 DNA sequence: TGTGCCAGCAGTTCCCCGACAGGGAGCGACGAGCAGTACTTC.

CDR3 DNA sequence: TGTGCCAGCAGCCCTCTGGCGGGAGAGGCCGGGACCCAGTACTTC. This codes for CASSPLAGEAGTQYF. The J gene is TRBJ2-5, the V gene TRBV3-1 (or the pseudogene TRBV3-2); 7 nucleotides agree with TRBD2. This CDR3 has 15 residues. CDR1 LGHDT and CDR2 YNNKEL come from the germline V gene (reference sequence). J was trimmed by 7 bases and V by 4 bases; bases with no gene match: 12.

The CDR3 region is CASSPGYYEQYF. In DNA form, the CDR3 reads TGTGCCAGCAGTCCGGGTTATTACGAGCAGTACTTC. J is TRBJ2-7 and V is TRBV2, with no clear D. The CDR3 spans 12 residues. Germline values: CDR1 SNHLY, CDR2 FYNNEI. V lost 5 bases and J lost 4, with 9 bases in between.

The V and J genes are TRBV15 and TRBJ2-3; 8 bases agree with TRBD1. The ends lost 1 base at V and 5 bases at J; junction bases unmatched: 5. Germline V gene sequence: CDR1 LNHNV, CDR2 YYDKDF (reference sequence). The CDR3 loop spans 15 amino acids. The CDR3 is CATSRGSGGLDTQYF. DNA for the CDR3: TGTGCCACCAGCAGAGGATCAGGGGGCTTAGATACGCAGTATTTT.

The CDR3 reads CASGTFSYNEQFF. The CDR3 DNA is TGTGCCAGCGGGACTTTCTCCTACAATGAGCAGTTCTTC. The chain employs TRBV6-5 and TRBJ2-1, with D possibly TRBD2 on 6 matching bases. From germline, CDR1 is MNHEY and CDR2 SVGAGI. This CDR3 comprises 13 residues. The V end was cut by 8 bases, the J end by 0 bases, with 8 bases between.

The chain recombines TRBV30 with TRBJ1-5; 11 bases line up with TRBD1. The V segment lost 3 bases and the J segment 1 base; nucleotides outside the gene matches: 5. Germline V CDR1 and CDR2: GTSNPN, SVGIG (reference sequence). CDR3 length: 16 residues. The DNA for the CDR3 is TGTGCCTGGAGCGGGGACAGGGGGAAGAGCAATCAGCCCCAGCATTTT. This encodes CAWSGDRGKSNQPQHF.

With regard to this clone: Mismatch with germline at one junction end may stem from a read error. The V call is TRBV7-3, the J call TRBJ2-3; TRBD1 matches 7 bases. Per the germline V gene, CDR1 is SGHTA and CDR2 is FQGTGA. CDR3 size: 14 residues. As DNA, the CDR3 is TGTGCCAGCAGTCCTGACAGGGACACAGATGCGCAGTATTTT. This translates into CASSPDRDTDAQYF.

The chain uses TRBV5-6 and TRBJ2-2; tentatively, D is TRBD2 (5 bases). With 2 bases removed from V and 7 bases from J, the gap between germline ends came to 6 bases. The CDR3 extends over 12 amino acids. Germline CDR1 SGHDT, CDR2 YYEEEE. The chain's CDR3 is CASSFGVGELFF. The CDR3 nucleotides are TGTGCCAGCAGCTTCGGGGTCGGGGAGCTGTTTTTT.

The chain recombines TRBV6-1 with TRBJ2-3, with 12 bases aligning to TRBD2. There are 15 residues in the CDR3. CDR1 and CDR2 from the germline V gene are MNHNS and SASEGT. Losses at the gene ends were 2 bases for V and 4 bases for J; bases not matched to a gene: 1. DNA of the CDR3: TGTGCCAGCAGTGAACTAGCGGGGGGGCCAGATACGCAGTATTTT. It yields the protein CASSELAGGPDTQYF.

In its sample, this clone was seen once. This chain connects TRBV7-3 to TRBJ2-5; TRBD2 agrees at 11 bases. CDR1 and CDR2 from the germline V gene are SGHTA and FQGTGA. The junction had 10 bases not matched to a gene; V was cut back by 5 bases and J by 5 bases. The CDR3 extends over 16 amino acids. The CDR3 coding sequence is TGTGCCAGCAGCCGCTCAATACTAGCGGGAGACGAGACCCAGTACTTC. As protein: CASSRSILAGDETQYF.

This chain links TRBV30 with TRBJ2-7; 9 nucleotides match TRBD1. The trim removed 1 base at V and 3 bases at J, leaving 13 bases unmatched. This CDR3 comprises 17 residues. The germline gives CDR1 GTSNPN, CDR2 SVGIG (reference sequence). Here the CDR3 DNA reads TGTGCCTGGAGTGAAGCGCTTGGGACAGGGACTTTCTACGAGCAGTACTTC. Translated: CAWSEALGTGTFYEQYF.

This chain joins TRBV5-1 and TRBJ2-3; TRBD2 aligns across 10 bases. The CDR3 consists of 19 residues. Unmatched junction bases numbered 11, after V lost 0 bases and J lost 1 base. From germline, CDR1 is SGHRS and CDR2 YFSETQ. The CDR3 DNA sequence: TGCGCCAGCAGCTTGGAGGCTAGCGGGAGCTCTCCAGGCACAGATACGCAGTATTTT. Protein product: CASSLEASGSSPGTDTQYF.

CDR3 DNA sequence: TGTGCCAGCAGTTCCCCAGAAAGCAATCAGCCCCAGCATTTT. It encodes CASSSPESNQPQHF. The chain uses TRBV27 and TRBJ1-5; D is unresolved. The CDR3 length is 14 residues. V gave up 4 bases and J gave up 1 base, with 8 bases separating them. CDR1 MNHEY and CDR2 SMNVEV come from the germline V gene (reference sequence).

The chain combines TRBV5-1 with TRBJ2-7; 9 nucleotides line up with TRBD1. The ends lost 1 base at V and 1 base at J; junction bases unmatched: 9. Germline assignment: CDR1 SGHRS and CDR2 YFSETQ. The CDR3 has 17 amino acids. The CDR3 DNA reads as TGCGCCAGCAGCTTGTGGGAACAGGGGGCTGGTTCCTACGAGCAGTACTTC. Translated, it gives CASSLWEQGAGSYEQYF.

The chain joins TRBV19 to TRBJ2-2; 7 bases align to TRBD2. Germline-derived CDR1 and CDR2 are LNHDA and SQIVND (reference sequence). The V gene end was trimmed by 0 bases and the J gene end by 5 bases; junction bases not matched to a gene: 9. CDR3 length equals 17 residues. CDR3: CASSIEAGLARTGELFF. CDR3 bases: TGTGCCAGTAGTATAGAAGCGGGACTCGCCAGGACCGGGGAGCTGTTTTTT.

The chain joins TRBV6-5 to TRBJ2-1, with 9 bases that match TRBD2. Unmatched junction bases numbered 8, after V lost 8 bases and J lost 6 bases. This CDR3 region has 14 residues. CDR1 MNHEY and CDR2 SVGAGI come from the germline V gene. The CDR3 region is CASEWREGSNEQFF. DNA of the CDR3: TGTGCCAGCGAATGGCGGGAGGGCTCCAATGAGCAGTTCTTC.

This rearrangement joins TRBV7-9 to TRBJ2-2; D call uncertain. V lost 2 bases, J lost 5 bases, and 9 bases lay in between. Germline V gene sequence: CDR1 SEHNR, CDR2 FQNEAQ (reference sequence). CDR3 length: 14 amino acids. For the CDR3, the DNA is TGTGCCAGCAGCTTATTTACATCGACCGGGGAGCTGTTTTTT. It translates to CASSLFTSTGELFF.

The V and J genes are TRBV18 and TRBJ2-7; D ambiguous. Germline values: CDR1 KGHSH, CDR2 LQKENI. This CDR3 region has 12 residues. Trimming stripped 3 bases from V and 3 bases from J, with 6 bases between. The CDR3 sequence: CASSPNNYEQYF. CDR3 in DNA: TGTGCCAGCTCACCGAACAACTACGAGCAGTACTTC.

The CDR3 nucleotides are TGTGCCAGCAGCCCCAAAATTCGACAGGGAGGTTTCCGGAACGAGCAGTACTTC. Protein sequence: CASSPKIRQGGFRNEQYF. The chain couples TRBV7-9 to TRBJ2-7; the D gene is possibly TRBD1 (7 bases). There are 18 residues in the CDR3. Germline CDR1 and CDR2: SEHNR and FQNEAQ (reference sequence). The germline V and J ends were trimmed by 5 bases and 5 bases, with 28 bases remaining between them.

This clone was seen a handful of times. The rearrangement links TRBV6-1 to TRBJ2-6, with D maybe TRBD1 (5 bases). Germline assignment: CDR1 MNHNS and CDR2 SASEGT. The V end was cut by 2 bases, the J end by 0 bases, with 8 bases between. This CDR3 has 16 residues. CDR3 sequence: CASSERTNSGANVLTF. CDR3 coding DNA: TGTGCCAGCAGTGAAAGGACAAACTCTGGGGCCAACGTCCTGACTTTC.

The chain is built from TRBV4-1 and TRBJ2-7, with 7 bases lining up with TRBD1. With V trimmed by 0 bases and J by 5 bases, 7 bases remained unmatched. Germline V gene lookup returns CDR1 MGHRA and CDR2 YSYEKL. The CDR3 runs to 15 residues. The CDR3 sequence is CASSQDQQGYDEQYF. In DNA, the CDR3 is TGCGCCAGCAGCCAAGACCAACAGGGGTACGACGAGCAGTACTTC.

This clone was seen a handful of times. The chain uses TRBV5-4 and TRBJ1-2; 8 positions match TRBD1. CDR3 size: 13 residues. V gave up 10 bases and J gave up 8 bases; unmatched junction bases: 13. Germline values: CDR1 SGHNT, CDR2 YYREEE (reference sequence). CDR3 coding DNA: TGTGCCGGAGAAAGTCAGGGGGCGCCGGGCTACACCTTC. Residues: CAGESQGAPGYTF.

V usage is TRBV9 and J usage is TRBJ2-4, with D tentatively TRBD1 (5 bases). Germline CDR1 is SGDLS and CDR2 is YYNGEE. Trimming removed 0 bases at V and 3 bases at J, with 10 bases between. There are 15 residues in the CDR3. CDR3: CASSVEGVYKNIQYF. CDR3 sequence (DNA): TGTGCCAGCAGCGTAGAAGGGGTATACAAAAACATTCAGTACTTC.

V usage is TRBV25-1 and J usage is TRBJ2-1; TRBD2 agrees at 9 bases. V lost 8 bases and J lost 6; bases outside the gene matches: 8. CDR1 and CDR2 from the germline V gene are MGHDK and SYGVNS. The CDR3 covers 14 residues. CDR3 sequence reads: CASRLGLATNEQFF. The CDR3 DNA sequence: TGTGCCAGCCGACTGGGACTAGCAACCAATGAGCAGTTCTTC.

CDR3 in amino acids: CASSRTGDTQYF. CDR3 DNA: TGTGCCAGCAGTCGAACAGGGGATACGCAGTATTTT. The chain joins TRBV28 to TRBJ2-3; D might be TRBD1 (6 bases). The CDR3 is 12 amino acids. The V gene lost 5 bases and the J gene lost 6 bases, with 9 bases spanning the gap. CDR1 and CDR2 from the germline V gene are MDHEN and SYDVKM.

The table lists this clone with a few counts. The rearrangement joins TRBV5-1 to TRBJ2-7, with a possible D match to TRBD1 (6 bases). The germline CDR1 and CDR2 sequences are SGHRS and YFSETQ. The CDR3 length is 14 residues. V lost 4 bases and J 3 bases, leaving 14 bases between the germline ends. CDR3 protein: CASSQDSSIYEQYF. DNA for the CDR3: TGCGCCAGCAGCCAGGACAGTTCTATCTACGAGCAGTACTTC.

This chain links TRBV28 with TRBJ2-2, with 10 bases fitting TRBD1. This CDR3 is 15 amino acids long. The germline gives CDR1 MDHEN, CDR2 SYDVKM. With 6 bases clipped from V and 7 bases from J, the junction kept 8 bases outside the gene matches. This CDR3 is CASRRQGARGGELFF. The DNA for the CDR3 is TGTGCCAGCAGGAGACAGGGGGCGCGGGGCGGGGAGCTGTTTTTT.